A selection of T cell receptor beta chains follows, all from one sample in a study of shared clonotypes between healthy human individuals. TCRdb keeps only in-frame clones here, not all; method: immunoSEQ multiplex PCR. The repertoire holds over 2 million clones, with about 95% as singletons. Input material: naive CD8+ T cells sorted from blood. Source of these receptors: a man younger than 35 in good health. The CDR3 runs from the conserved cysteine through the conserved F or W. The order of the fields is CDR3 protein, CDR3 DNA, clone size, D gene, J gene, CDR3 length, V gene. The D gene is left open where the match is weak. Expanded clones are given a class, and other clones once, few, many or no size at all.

cdr3_aa: CASSLPPTGATDGYTF
cdr3_nt: TGTGCCAGCTCCCTCCCACCAACGGGGGCGACGGATGGCTACACCTTC
clone_size: .
d_call: .
j_call: TRBJ1-2
cdr3_length: 16
v_call: TRBV18

cdr3_aa: CASSQGSWSYNEQFF
cdr3_nt: TGTGCCAGTAGTCAAGGGAGTTGGTCCTACAATGAGCAGTTCTTC
clone_size: .
d_call: .
j_call: TRBJ2-1
cdr3_length: 15
v_call: TRBV19

cdr3_aa: CASSLDLEGLDNEQFF
cdr3_nt: TGTGCCAGCAGCTTGGACCTGGAGGGCCTGGACAATGAGCAGTTCTTC
clone_size: .
d_call: .
j_call: TRBJ2-1
cdr3_length: 16
v_call: TRBV5-8

cdr3_aa: CASSPSWEGLATPNEKLFF
cdr3_nt: TGTGCCAGCAGCCCCAGTTGGGAGGGACTCGCTACCCCCAATGAAAAACTGTTTTTT
clone_size: .
d_call: .
j_call: TRBJ1-4
cdr3_length: 19
v_call: TRBV9

cdr3_aa: CASSLPGQGILEQFF
cdr3_nt: TGTGCCAGCTCTCTTCCGGGCCAAGGTATACTAGAGCAGTTCTTC
clone_size: .
d_call: .
j_call: TRBJ2-1
cdr3_length: 15
v_call: TRBV2

cdr3_aa: CASSLKGVLEGNQPQHF
cdr3_nt: TGTGCCAGCAGTTTAAAAGGGGTGTTGGAAGGCAATCAGCCCCAGCATTTT
clone_size: .
d_call: .
j_call: TRBJ1-5
cdr3_length: 17
v_call: TRBV27

cdr3_aa: CASSLGLAGYTDTQYF
cdr3_nt: TGTGCCAGCAGTTTAGGCCTAGCGGGGTACACAGATACGCAGTATTTT
clone_size: once
d_call: TRBD2
j_call: TRBJ2-3
cdr3_length: 16
v_call: TRBV27

cdr3_aa: CASSFTGTSGTDTQYF
cdr3_nt: TGTGCCAGCAGTTTTACCGGGACTAGCGGAACAGATACGCAGTATTTT
clone_size: .
d_call: TRBD2
j_call: TRBJ2-3
cdr3_length: 16
v_call: TRBV27

cdr3_aa: CASSQWAGGNQPQHF
cdr3_nt: TGTGCCAGCAGCCAATGGGCGGGGGGCAATCAGCCCCAGCATTTT
clone_size: .
d_call: .
j_call: TRBJ1-5
cdr3_length: 15
v_call: TRBV6-1

cdr3_aa: CASSYGAHGNTEAFF
cdr3_nt: TGTGCCAGCAGTTACGGGGCCCACGGGAACACTGAAGCTTTCTTT
clone_size: .
d_call: .
j_call: TRBJ1-1
cdr3_length: 15
v_call: TRBV6-5

cdr3_aa: CASSITQGRTDTQYF
cdr3_nt: TGTGCCAGTAGTATAACCCAGGGGAGAACAGATACGCAGTATTTT
clone_size: .
d_call: .
j_call: TRBJ2-3
cdr3_length: 15
v_call: TRBV19

cdr3_aa: CATEWTGVSYEQYF
cdr3_nt: TGCGCCACCGAGTGGACAGGGGTCTCCTACGAGCAGTACTTC
clone_size: .
d_call: TRBD1
j_call: TRBJ2-7
cdr3_length: 14
v_call: TRBV10-2

cdr3_aa: CASSPSSYNEQFF
cdr3_nt: TGTGCCAGCAGCCCGAGCTCCTACAATGAGCAGTTCTTC
clone_size: once
d_call: .
j_call: TRBJ2-1
cdr3_length: 13
v_call: TRBV5-4

cdr3_aa: CASTRGQGPNQPQHF
cdr3_nt: TGTGCCAGCACCCGCGGGCAGGGACCTAATCAGCCCCAGCATTTT
clone_size: .
d_call: .
j_call: TRBJ1-5
cdr3_length: 15
v_call: TRBV2

cdr3_aa: CASSRTVNYGYTF
cdr3_nt: TGTGCCAGCAGTCGGACGGTAAACTATGGCTACACCTTC
clone_size: .
d_call: .
j_call: TRBJ1-2
cdr3_length: 13
v_call: TRBV5-6

cdr3_aa: CASRLAGGPTGELFF
cdr3_nt: TGTGCCAGCAGACTAGCGGGAGGGCCGACCGGGGAGCTGTTTTTT
clone_size: .
d_call: TRBD2
j_call: TRBJ2-2
cdr3_length: 15
v_call: TRBV27

cdr3_aa: CASSWTSEQFF
cdr3_nt: TGTGCCAGCAGCTGGACTAGCGAGCAGTTCTTC
clone_size: .
d_call: TRBD2
j_call: TRBJ2-1
cdr3_length: 11
v_call: TRBV7-2

cdr3_aa: CASSSQGYNEQFF
cdr3_nt: TGTGCCAGCAGCTCACAGGGCTACAATGAGCAGTTCTTC
clone_size: once
d_call: .
j_call: TRBJ2-1
cdr3_length: 13
v_call: TRBV13

cdr3_aa: CASSQEGSTGELFF
cdr3_nt: TGCGCCAGCAGCCAAGAGGGGTCCACCGGGGAGCTGTTTTTT
clone_size: .
d_call: .
j_call: TRBJ2-2
cdr3_length: 14
v_call: TRBV4-1

cdr3_aa: CASRHGQGAGEQYF
cdr3_nt: TGTGCCAGCAGGCATGGACAGGGGGCCGGCGAGCAGTACTTC
clone_size: .
d_call: TRBD1
j_call: TRBJ2-7
cdr3_length: 14
v_call: TRBV6-5

cdr3_aa: CASSKASVAEQETQYF
cdr3_nt: TGTGCCAGCAGCAAAGCTTCGGTAGCAGAACAAGAGACCCAGTACTTC
clone_size: .
d_call: .
j_call: TRBJ2-5
cdr3_length: 16
v_call: TRBV21-1

cdr3_aa: CASGMRGDTVMNTEAFF
cdr3_nt: TGTGCTAGTGGCATGAGGGGAGACACTGTCATGAACACTGAAGCTTTCTTT
clone_size: .
d_call: .
j_call: TRBJ1-1
cdr3_length: 17
v_call: TRBV12-5

cdr3_aa: CASSQAQGGSYNEQFF
cdr3_nt: TGCGCCAGCAGCCAGGCTCAGGGTGGCTCCTACAATGAGCAGTTCTTC
clone_size: once
d_call: .
j_call: TRBJ2-1
cdr3_length: 16
v_call: TRBV4-1

cdr3_aa: CATSRGQGIHEQYF
cdr3_nt: TGTGCCACCAGCAGGGGACAGGGAATCCACGAGCAGTACTTC
clone_size: .
d_call: TRBD1
j_call: TRBJ2-7
cdr3_length: 14
v_call: TRBV15

cdr3_aa: CASSFGTSVYEQYF
cdr3_nt: TGTGCCAGCAGCTTCGGGACTAGCGTATACGAGCAGTACTTC
clone_size: once
d_call: TRBD2
j_call: TRBJ2-7
cdr3_length: 14
v_call: TRBV5-4

cdr3_aa: CASRGRQGGNQPQHF
cdr3_nt: TGTGCCAGTAGGGGAAGACAGGGAGGCAATCAGCCCCAGCATTTT
clone_size: .
d_call: TRBD1
j_call: TRBJ1-5
cdr3_length: 15
v_call: TRBV19

cdr3_aa: CASSSTPNTEAFF
cdr3_nt: TGTGCCAGCAGCAGTACACCGAACACTGAAGCTTTCTTT
clone_size: .
d_call: .
j_call: TRBJ1-1
cdr3_length: 13
v_call: TRBV5-4

cdr3_aa: CASSAFRTPTGEQYF
cdr3_nt: TGTGCCAGCAGCGCCTTTCGGACCCCGACGGGCGAGCAGTACTTC
clone_size: once
d_call: .
j_call: TRBJ2-7
cdr3_length: 15
v_call: TRBV9

cdr3_aa: CASSWGHWFENGNEQFF
cdr3_nt: TGTGCCAGCAGCTGGGGGCACTGGTTCGAGAATGGCAATGAGCAGTTCTTC
clone_size: .
d_call: .
j_call: TRBJ2-1
cdr3_length: 17
v_call: TRBV5-4

cdr3_aa: CASSQGQGIQPQHF
cdr3_nt: TGCGCCAGCAGCCAAGGTCAGGGAATACAGCCCCAGCATTTT
clone_size: .
d_call: .
j_call: TRBJ1-5
cdr3_length: 14
v_call: TRBV4-1

cdr3_aa: CASSLRSGANVLTF
cdr3_nt: TGTGCCAGCAGTTTGAGATCAGGGGCCAACGTCCTGACTTTC
clone_size: .
d_call: .
j_call: TRBJ2-6
cdr3_length: 14
v_call: TRBV28

cdr3_aa: CASSYPRENTEAFF
cdr3_nt: TGTGCCAGCAGCTACCCACGGGAGAACACTGAAGCTTTCTTT
clone_size: .
d_call: .
j_call: TRBJ1-1
cdr3_length: 14
v_call: TRBV7-9

cdr3_aa: CASSIDRDTQYF
cdr3_nt: TGTGCCAGTAGTATCGACCGAGATACGCAGTATTTT
clone_size: .
d_call: .
j_call: TRBJ2-3
cdr3_length: 12
v_call: TRBV19

cdr3_aa: CASSLEAAGLNEQFF
cdr3_nt: TGTGCCAGCAGTTTAGAGGCGGCGGGACTCAATGAGCAGTTCTTC
clone_size: once
d_call: .
j_call: TRBJ2-1
cdr3_length: 15
v_call: TRBV27

cdr3_aa: CASSPPSGNNEQFF
cdr3_nt: TGTGCCAGCAGTCCCCCCAGCGGAAACAATGAGCAGTTCTTC
clone_size: .
d_call: .
j_call: TRBJ2-1
cdr3_length: 14
v_call: TRBV6-5

cdr3_aa: CASSGWTGPNYGYTF
cdr3_nt: TGTGCCAGCAGCGGATGGACAGGGCCCAACTATGGCTACACCTTC
clone_size: .
d_call: TRBD1
j_call: TRBJ1-2
cdr3_length: 15
v_call: TRBV7-9

cdr3_aa: CASSFSRTYEQYF
cdr3_nt: TGTGCCAGCAGCTTCTCCAGAACCTACGAGCAGTACTTC
clone_size: .
d_call: .
j_call: TRBJ2-7
cdr3_length: 13
v_call: TRBV7-8

cdr3_aa: CASTNGQGDAKNIQYF
cdr3_nt: TGTGCCAGTACCAATGGACAGGGAGACGCCAAAAACATTCAGTACTTC
clone_size: .
d_call: TRBD1
j_call: TRBJ2-4
cdr3_length: 16
v_call: TRBV19

cdr3_aa: CASRPGQVGQPQHF
cdr3_nt: TGTGCCAGCAGACCTGGACAGGTGGGTCAGCCCCAGCATTTT
clone_size: .
d_call: TRBD1
j_call: TRBJ1-5
cdr3_length: 14
v_call: TRBV28

cdr3_aa: CASSGTDYNSPLHF
cdr3_nt: TGTGCCAGCAGCGGGACGGACTATAATTCACCCCTCCACTTT
clone_size: .
d_call: .
j_call: TRBJ1-6
cdr3_length: 14
v_call: TRBV13

cdr3_aa: CASSPKGFSNEKLFF
cdr3_nt: TGTGCCAGCAGCCCAAAGGGTTTTAGTAACGAAAAACTGTTTTTT
clone_size: .
d_call: .
j_call: TRBJ1-4
cdr3_length: 15
v_call: TRBV16

cdr3_aa: CASSLNSYGGNTIYF
cdr3_nt: TGTGCCAGCAGCTTAAACAGCTACGGTGGAAACACCATATATTTT
clone_size: .
d_call: .
j_call: TRBJ1-3
cdr3_length: 15
v_call: TRBV13

cdr3_aa: CASSYSTGAADEQYF
cdr3_nt: TGTGCCAGCAGTTACTCGACAGGGGCGGCGGACGAGCAGTACTTC
clone_size: .
d_call: TRBD1
j_call: TRBJ2-7
cdr3_length: 15
v_call: TRBV6-5

cdr3_aa: CASSLVGKYEQYF
cdr3_nt: TGCGCCAGCAGCTTGGTGGGGAAGTATGAGCAGTACTTC
clone_size: once
d_call: .
j_call: TRBJ2-7
cdr3_length: 13
v_call: TRBV5-1

cdr3_aa: CASRGESGAYNEQFF
cdr3_nt: TGTGCCAGCAGAGGGGAGAGCGGGGCGTACAATGAGCAGTTCTTC
clone_size: .
d_call: TRBD2
j_call: TRBJ2-1
cdr3_length: 15
v_call: TRBV28

cdr3_aa: CASSLVGLGAAQETQYF
cdr3_nt: TGTGCCAGCAGCTTAGTGGGCCTGGGGGCGGCCCAAGAGACCCAGTACTTC
clone_size: .
d_call: .
j_call: TRBJ2-5
cdr3_length: 17
v_call: TRBV7-9

cdr3_aa: CASSYEGYTEAFF
cdr3_nt: TGTGCCAGCAGTTACGAGGGATACACTGAAGCTTTCTTT
clone_size: .
d_call: .
j_call: TRBJ1-1
cdr3_length: 13
v_call: TRBV6-6